What follows is one T cell receptor beta chain and its context. Its matching antigen is unknown. Authors' analysis steps: ImmunoSEQ sequences covered only the junction and lacked quality scores; filtering therefore differed. Produced via immunoSEQ multiplex PCR; TCRdb's table is partial and in-frame only. Clonal size and the V and J genes are those of that table, whereas D and trimming came from the DNA. The sample consists of about 1,900,000 clones, about 95% of them appearing once. CD45RO-negative CD8 cells positively selected for CCR7 made up the naive population, which excluded terminally differentiated effector memory CD45RA+ cells. This record comes from a study of shared clonotypes between healthy human individuals. Study-wide results and limits: Sequencing depth was expected to influence donor clonotype sharing. Relative to their counterparts shared across all four donors, non-shared clonotypes exhibited diminished generation probabilities. When naive CD4 clonotypes were compared across several donors, 4% to 6.5% were shared.

Germline V lookup: CDR1 MGHRA, CDR2 YSYEKL. The CDR3 loop spans 15 amino acids. The V and J ends lost 0 bases and 4 bases, in that order; junction bases with no gene match: 5. The J gene is TRBJ2-5, the V gene TRBV4-1, with 7 bases that match TRBD2. This TCR was sampled from a man younger than 35 in good health. The sequenced sample was naive CD8+ T cells sorted from blood. The CDR3 here is CASSQDERGRETQYF. In DNA form, the CDR3 reads TGCGCCAGCAGCCAAGATGAGCGGGGAAGAGAGACCCAGTACTTC.